Following are 27 T cell receptor beta chains from one sample sequenced in a study of molecular identifiers for immune sequencing clone quantification. TCRdb called the PCR reads again in MiXCR, with one record for every CDR3 protein. This sample yields about 500,000 distinct CDR3 sequences, of which about 21% are seen a single time; about 0.84% belongs to the top ten. Sample: naive CD8+ T cells from blood, with Jurkat cell RNA spiked in. Subset denoted: FACS-sorted CD8+CD4-CCR7+CD45RA+ naive T cells. Receptors originate from a human donor in good health. Some libraries in this study had Jurkat cell RNA spiked in.

This sequence joins TRBV10-3 and TRBJ2-7; 8 bases are shared with TRBD2. Germline CDR1 reads ENHRY; CDR2 reads SYGVKD. The CDR3 has 13 amino acids. Unmatched junction bases numbered 4, after V lost 8 bases and J lost 1 base. The CDR3 spells CAIGGGPSYEQYF. The CDR3 region has the DNA TGTGCCATCGGCGGGGGGCCATCCTACGAGCAGTACTTC.

At least ten counts were recorded for this clonotype. The rearrangement joins TRBV19 to TRBJ2-6; D gene unclear. In germline, CDR1 is LNHDA, CDR2 SQIVND (reference sequence). The CDR3 loop spans 17 amino acids. Trimming removed 1 base at V and 5 bases at J, with 15 bases between. This chain's CDR3 is CASSIGPQYDWANVLTF. The CDR3 coding sequence is TGTGCCAGTAGTATAGGGCCCCAATACGACTGGGCCAACGTCCTGACTTTC.

The chain joins TRBV5-6 to TRBJ2-3, with a weak D call TRBD2 (5 bases). Deletions cut 4 bases from V and 4 bases from J, with 13 bases between. The CDR3 is 14 residues long. In germline, CDR1 is SGHDT, CDR2 YYEEEE. The CDR3 loop is CASSPGFSSDTQYF. CDR3 nucleotide sequence: TGTGCCAGCAGCCCGGGATTCTCGTCAGATACGCAGTATTTT.

This chain joins TRBV2 and TRBJ1-2; D uncertain. CDR1 SNHLY and CDR2 FYNNEI come from the germline V gene. V shed 3 bases and J shed 0 bases, with 14 bases lying between them. This CDR3 spans 16 amino acids. The CDR3, as DNA: TGTGCCAGCAGTGAGAGGTTGGTCGGAGCTAACTATGGCTACACCTTC. As protein: CASSERLVGANYGYTF.

The chain uses TRBV7-6 and TRBJ2-3; 8 nucleotides agree with TRBD2. This CDR3 is 19 amino acids long. Germline V lookup: CDR1 SGHVS, CDR2 FNYEAQ. Losses at the gene ends were 3 bases for V and 4 bases for J; bases not matched to a gene: 18. CDR3: CASSFFPGGDRHIPDTQYF. Here the CDR3 DNA reads TGTGCCAGCAGCTTTTTTCCCGGGGGGGATCGACACATCCCAGATACGCAGTATTTT.

The chain couples TRBV7-6 to TRBJ2-3; D is perhaps TRBD2 (7 bases). V gave up 5 bases and J gave up 2 bases, with 17 bases separating them. The CDR3 extends over 16 amino acids. Germline CDR1 is SGHVS and CDR2 is FNYEAQ. CDR3 region: CASSLVGGAVTDTQYF. CDR3 coding DNA: TGTGCCAGCAGCCTGGTTGGGGGGGCCGTCACAGATACGCAGTATTTT.

V is TRBV4-1 and J is TRBJ1-1; unclear D gene. Germline values: CDR1 MGHRA, CDR2 YSYEKL. The CDR3 has 15 residues. Trimming removed 0 bases at V and 4 bases at J, with 12 bases between. CDR3 amino acids: CASSQDPSLGTEAFF. The CDR3 DNA sequence: TGCGCCAGCAGCCAAGATCCTTCTTTGGGCACTGAAGCTTTCTTT.

As for this clonotype: The CDR3 ends on some other residue instead of the conserved phenylalanine or tryptophan, so this is likely a read error. V gene TRBV4-3 combines with J gene TRBJ2-7; possibly TRBD1 for D (6 bases). Germline CDR1 and CDR2: LGHNA and YSLEER. This CDR3 contains 16 residues. The germline V and J ends were trimmed by 0 bases and 2 bases, with 14 bases remaining between them. This chain's CDR3 is CASSQDRTGLTYEQYS. Here the CDR3 DNA reads TGCGCCAGCAGCCAAGATCGCACAGGGCTCACCTACGAGCAGTACTCC.

This clonotype was picked up many times. The chain couples TRBV3-1 to TRBJ2-5, with D maybe TRBD1 (5 bases). Germline V gene lookup returns CDR1 LGHDT and CDR2 YNNKEL (reference sequence). This CDR3 has 14 residues. V lost 6 bases and J lost 3, with 14 bases in between. CDR3 in amino acids: CASRNHRLEETQYF. The CDR3 bases are TGTGCCAGCAGAAACCACAGGCTGGAAGAGACCCAGTACTTC.

Details on this clonotype: This may come from a read error, since a much larger clone is one base off. The gene calls are TRBV14 and TRBJ1-3, with D hard to call. CDR1 and CDR2 from the germline V gene are SGHDN and FVKESK. The CDR3 runs to 16 residues. The CDR3 protein is CASCQEWGLSGNTIYF. CDR3 in DNA: TGTGCCAGCTGCCAAGAATGGGGTTTATCTGGAAACACCATATATTTT.

This clonotype was seen at least ten times. The V call is TRBV7-2, the J call TRBJ2-1; D ambiguous. From germline, CDR1 is SGHTA and CDR2 FQGNSA. Trimming took off 2 bases at V and 8 bases at J, with 16 bases between the two ends. The CDR3 runs 15 residues. The CDR3 here is CASSLSAGFLDEQFF. The CDR3 DNA sequence: TGTGCCAGCAGCTTATCGGCAGGATTTCTTGATGAGCAGTTCTTC.

With respect to this clonotype: The likely explanation is a read error, given a far larger clone one base away. The rearrangement joins TRBV7-6 to TRBJ1-1; 8 positions agree with TRBD1. The CDR3 runs 13 residues. Germline CDR1 SGHVS, CDR2 FNYEAQ. As DNA, the CDR3 is TGTGCCAGCAGCCAAACAGGGGGAACTGAAACTTTCTTT. Its translation: CASSQTGGTETFF.

This clonotype was recorded a few times. The V call is TRBV20-1, the J call TRBJ2-5, with D possibly called TRBD1 or TRBD2 (6 bases each). Germline CDR1 reads DFQATT; CDR2 reads SNEGSKA (reference sequence). The length of the CDR3 is 12 residues. V lost 3 bases, J lost 4 bases, and 9 bases lay in between. In nucleotides, the CDR3 is TGCAGTGCTAGTAAGGGGGGAGAGACCCAGTACTTC. Protein sequence: CSASKGGETQYF.

This sequence joins TRBV18 and TRBJ2-7, with a tentative D call TRBD1 (6 bases). The germline V and J ends were trimmed by 3 bases and 5 bases, with 14 bases remaining between them. Germline values: CDR1 KGHSH, CDR2 LQKENI. There are 14 residues in the CDR3. This chain's CDR3 is CASSPGPQGHEQYF. CDR3 in DNA: TGTGCCAGCTCACCGGGACCACAGGGCCACGAGCAGTACTTC.

The V and J genes are TRBV6-5 and TRBJ1-2; a possible D gene is TRBD1 (6 bases). CDR3 length: 12 residues. The V and J ends lost 8 bases and 2 bases respectively, with 9 bases between them. Germline V gene sequence: CDR1 MNHEY, CDR2 SVGAGI. CDR3 DNA: TGTGCCAGCTCCACAGGGAACTATGGCTACACCTTC. Its protein product is CASSTGNYGYTF.

With respect to this clonotype: The CDR3 end shows no conserved phenylalanine or tryptophan, and so a read error is likely. The chain links TRBV9 to TRBJ2-3; TRBD2 matches at 11 bases. The V gene's germline CDR1 is SGDLS and CDR2 YYNGEE. V lost 1 base to trimming and J lost 3 bases; unmatched junction nucleotides: 4. CDR3 length equals 16 residues. CDR3 in DNA: TGTGCCAGCAGCGTAACCGGGACTAGCGGTACAGATACGCAGTATTTG. Protein sequence: CASSVTGTSGTDTQYL.

This clonotype was picked up a small number of times. The chain carries TRBV13 and TRBJ2-2; the D gene is possibly TRBD1 (5 bases). This CDR3 spans 16 amino acids. Germline values: CDR1 PRHDT, CDR2 FYEKMQ (reference sequence). V was clipped by 6 bases and J by 4 bases, with 18 bases between them. The CDR3 is CASRDQGFLSTGELFF. The DNA for the CDR3 is TGTGCCAGCAGAGATCAGGGATTTCTATCCACCGGGGAGCTGTTTTTT.

The V and J genes are TRBV14 and TRBJ1-4; D gene uncertain. Trimming pared 4 bases from V and 0 bases from J, leaving 9 bases between. CDR1 SGHDN and CDR2 FVKESK come from the germline V gene. CDR3 size: 15 residues. CDR3 DNA sequence: TGTGCCAGCAGCCCAATTCGAGCAACTAATGAAAAACTGTTTTTT. Its translation is CASSPIRATNEKLFF. The full variable domain, completed using reference TRBV14 and TRBJ1-4, is EAGVTQFPSHSVIEKGQTVTLRCDPISGHDNLYWYRRVMGKEIKFLLHFVKESKQDESGMPNNRFLAERTGGTYSTLKVQPAELEDSGVYFCASSPIRATNEKLFFGSGTQLSVL.

This clonotype occurred many times. V is TRBV29-1 and J is TRBJ1-2; TRBD1 is a possible D gene (6 bases). Germline V lookup: CDR1 SQVTM, CDR2 ANQGSEA. This CDR3 is 15 amino acids long. DNA of the CDR3: TGCAGTACCGCAGTGGACAGTACTGCTAACTATGGCTACACCTTC. Encoded protein: CSTAVDSTANYGYTF.

This chain joins TRBV29-1 and TRBJ1-2; weak D call: TRBD1 (5 bases). V lost 7 bases, J lost 0 bases, and 12 bases lay in between. The CDR3 loop spans 13 amino acids. Germline V gene data show CDR1 as SQVTM and CDR2 as ANQGSEA. The CDR3 nucleotides are TGCAGCGCTAGGGGAGCAGCTAACTATGGCTACACCTTC. Protein sequence: CSARGAANYGYTF.

The chain links TRBV5-5 to TRBJ1-3, with D maybe TRBD1 (5 bases). Germline V CDR1 and CDR2: SGHKS, YYEKEE (reference sequence). The CDR3 spans 18 residues. With 0 bases removed from V and 2 bases from J, the gap between germline ends came to 18 bases. The CDR3 DNA follows: TGTGCCAGCAGCTTGGTTTTGAGGGGTGGACACCCTGGAAACACCATATATTTT. Its protein product is CASSLVLRGGHPGNTIYF.

This clonotype was counted ten times or more. The chain carries TRBV2 and TRBJ1-1; D not resolved. The CDR3 extends over 13 amino acids. The V end lost 4 bases, the J end lost 1 base, and 7 bases lay between the germline ends. The germline V gene has CDR1 SNHLY and CDR2 FYNNEI. The chain's CDR3 is CASSVSGNTEAFF. The CDR3 DNA follows: TGTGCCAGCAGTGTGTCGGGGAACACTGAAGCTTTCTTT.

The genes are TRBV9 and TRBJ2-7, with D possibly TRBD1 on 5 matching bases. Germline V gene lookup returns CDR1 SGDLS and CDR2 YYNGEE. This CDR3 comprises 14 residues. V was clipped by 0 bases and J by 2 bases, with 9 bases between them. The CDR3 region is CASSVDGATYEQYF. DNA for the CDR3: TGTGCCAGCAGCGTAGATGGGGCGACCTACGAGCAGTACTTC.

The sample holds many counts of this clonotype. This chain connects TRBV4-2 to TRBJ2-3; D might be TRBD1 or TRBD2, each matching 5 bases. The CDR3 contains 15 residues. Trimming pared 5 bases from V and 11 bases from J, leaving 23 bases between. Germline V gene data show CDR1 as LGHNA and CDR2 as YNFKEQ. CDR3 DNA: TGTGCCAGCAGCTATACCGGGACCCCCTCCGAGGGGCAGTATTTT. As protein: CASSYTGTPSEGQYF.

This rearrangement joins TRBV10-3 to TRBJ1-5, with TRBD1 matching over 7 bases. The CDR3 has 16 amino acids. The junction had 11 bases not matched to a gene; V was cut back by 4 bases and J by 5 bases. Germline values: CDR1 ENHRY, CDR2 SYGVKD. This chain's CDR3 is CAISVPPNRGYQPQHF. CDR3 DNA sequence: TGTGCCATCAGTGTACCCCCCAACAGGGGATATCAGCCCCAGCATTTT.

This clonotype was picked up a small number of times. The chain uses TRBV12-3 or TRBV12-4 and TRBJ1-6, with D perhaps matching TRBD1 (6 bases). The CDR3 is made up of 14 amino acids. V shed 9 bases and J shed 9 bases, with 18 bases lying between them. CDR3 sequence: CASTRGGGFSPLHF. The DNA for the CDR3 is TGTGCCAGTACGCGCGGGGGGGGCTTTTCACCCCTCCACTTT.

This clonotype was seen a few times. The rearrangement joins TRBV20-1 to TRBJ1-2, with D unresolved. V dropped 2 bases and J dropped 4 bases, with 11 bases sitting between them. Germline V gene sequence: CDR1 DFQATT, CDR2 SNEGSKA (reference sequence). This CDR3 is built from 13 residues. CDR3 in amino acids: CSARIQRFYGYTF. The CDR3, as DNA: TGCAGTGCTAGAATCCAGAGATTCTATGGCTACACCTTC.